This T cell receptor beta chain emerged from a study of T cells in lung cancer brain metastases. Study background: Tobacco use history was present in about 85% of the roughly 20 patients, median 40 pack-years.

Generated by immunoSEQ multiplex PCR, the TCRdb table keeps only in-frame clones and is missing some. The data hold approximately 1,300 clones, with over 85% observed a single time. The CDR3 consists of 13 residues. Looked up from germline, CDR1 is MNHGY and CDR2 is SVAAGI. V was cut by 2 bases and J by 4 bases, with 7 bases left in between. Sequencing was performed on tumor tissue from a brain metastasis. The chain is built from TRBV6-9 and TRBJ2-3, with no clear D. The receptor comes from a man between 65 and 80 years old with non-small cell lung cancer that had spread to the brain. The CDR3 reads CASSYGDADTQYF. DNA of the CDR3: TGTGCCAGCAGTTATGGGGATGCAGATACGCAGTATTTT.